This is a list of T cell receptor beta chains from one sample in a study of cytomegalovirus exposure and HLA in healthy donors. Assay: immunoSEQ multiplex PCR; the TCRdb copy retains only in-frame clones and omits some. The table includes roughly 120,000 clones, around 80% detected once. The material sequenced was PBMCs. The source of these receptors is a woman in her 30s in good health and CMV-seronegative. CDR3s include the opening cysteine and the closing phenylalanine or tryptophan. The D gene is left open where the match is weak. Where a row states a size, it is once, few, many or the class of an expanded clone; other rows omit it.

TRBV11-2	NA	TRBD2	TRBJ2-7	CASSRLAGGRHEQYF	TGTGCCAGCAGTCGACTAGCGGGAGGGCGTCACGAGCAGTACTTC
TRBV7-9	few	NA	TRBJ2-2	CASSLVTGKLPNTGELFF	TGTGCCAGCAGCTTAGTTACAGGGAAGTTGCCGAACACCGGGGAGCTGTTTTTT
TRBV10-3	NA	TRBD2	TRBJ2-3	CASRGGRGADTQYF	TGTGCCAGCCGGGGCGGGAGGGGCGCAGATACGCAGTATTTT
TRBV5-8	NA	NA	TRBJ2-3	CASSLGGPTLHTDTQYF	TGTGCCAGCAGCTTGGGCGGGCCGACTTTGCACACAGATACGCAGTATTTT
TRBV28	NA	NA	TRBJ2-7	CASSPGAYEQYF	TGTGCCAGCAGCCCTGGAGCCTACGAGCAGTACTTC
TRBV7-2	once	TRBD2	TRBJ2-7	CASSPRTSGYEQYF	TGTGCCAGCAGCCCCCGGACTAGCGGATACGAGCAGTACTTC
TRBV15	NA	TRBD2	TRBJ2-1	CATQTSGSNEQFF	TGTGCCACTCAAACTAGCGGGAGCAATGAGCAGTTCTTC
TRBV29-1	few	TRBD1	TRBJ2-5	CSVAAPDRVSQETQYF	TGCAGCGTTGCCGCTCCCGACAGGGTGTCCCAAGAGACCCAGTACTTC
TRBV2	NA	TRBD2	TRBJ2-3	CASRRGPGLAARDTQYF	TGTGCCAGCAGGAGGGGACCGGGACTAGCGGCTAGGGATACGCAGTATTTT
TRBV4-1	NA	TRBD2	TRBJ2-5	CASSHGTSQETQYF	TGCGCCAGCAGCCATGGGACTAGCCAAGAGACCCAGTACTTC
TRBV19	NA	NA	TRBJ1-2	CASKDRYYGYTF	TGTGCCAGTAAAGACAGGTATTACGGCTACACCTTC
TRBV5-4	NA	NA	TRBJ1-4	CASSQGQTGTNEKLFF	TGTGCCAGCAGCCAAGGACAGACAGGCACTAATGAAAAACTGTTTTTT
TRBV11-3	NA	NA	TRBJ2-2	CASSFEYTGELFF	TGTGCCAGCAGCTTCGAGTACACCGGGGAGCTGTTTTTT
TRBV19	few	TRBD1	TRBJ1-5	CASSPRRQGSNQPQHF	TGTGCCAGTAGCCCCCGGCGACAGGGTTCCAATCAGCCCCAGCATTTT
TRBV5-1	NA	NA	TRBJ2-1	CASSLLAGYHNEQFF	TGCGCCAGCAGCTTGTTAGCAGGGTACCACAATGAGCAGTTCTTC
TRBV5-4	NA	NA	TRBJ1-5	CASSLGGGNNQPQHF	TGTGCCAGCAGCTTGGGAGGAGGGAACAATCAGCCCCAGCATTTT
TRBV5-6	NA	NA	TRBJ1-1	CASSLVQTTEAFF	TGTGCCAGCAGCTTGGTACAGACCACTGAAGCTTTCTTT
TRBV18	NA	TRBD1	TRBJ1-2	CASSPTGVNYGYTF	TGTGCCAGCTCACCGACAGGGGTAAACTATGGCTACACCTTC
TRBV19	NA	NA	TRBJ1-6	CASSIGRDNSPLHF	TGTGCCAGTAGTATAGGACGGGATAATTCACCCCTCCACTTT
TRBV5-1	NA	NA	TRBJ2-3	CASRREARADTQYF	TGCGCCAGCAGAAGGGAGGCCCGGGCAGATACGCAGTATTTT
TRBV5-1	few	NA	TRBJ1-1	CASSTTGRSTEAFF	TGCGCCAGCAGCACCACAGGGAGAAGCACTGAAGCTTTCTTT
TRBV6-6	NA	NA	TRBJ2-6	CASSYSMDRANVLTF	TGTGCCAGCAGTTACTCGATGGACAGGGCCAACGTCCTGACTTTC
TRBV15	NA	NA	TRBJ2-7	CATSRDGAGLGEQYF	TGTGCCACCAGCAGAGATGGAGCAGGGCTGGGCGAGCAGTACTTC
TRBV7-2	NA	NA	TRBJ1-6	CASGQVFDNSPLHF	TGTGCCAGCGGGCAGGTGTTCGATAATTCACCCCTCCACTTT
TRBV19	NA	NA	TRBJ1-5	CASSMWQGLNQPQHF	TGTGCCAGTAGTATGTGGCAGGGGCTCAATCAGCCCCAGCATTTT